The TCR beta chain described here comes from a study of control samples from healthy donors and cancer patients (TCRdb year 2020). Details on this clone: What this receptor recognizes is not known. Base quality data are lacking; no much larger clone is found one base away.

Library prep was done by the immunoSEQ multiplex PCR assay. Held by TCRdb, this immuneACCESS table contains in-frame sequences only and omits some clones. Under half of the omission traces to an unresolved V gene where checked; the cause of the rest is unknown. The sample has some 140,000 clones on record, roughly 90% of them singletons. Around 10% of the sample is in the top ten clones. The CDR1 and CDR2 encoded by the germline V gene are LGHNA and YSLEER. Reading from cysteine to phenylalanine, the CDR3 counts 16 amino acids. Just the 48-base CDR3 DNA is kept, in frame starting at base 1. The junction shows trimming of 1 base on V and 2 bases on J, and the gene matches do not reach 2 bases of it.

Input material: blood. This TCR came from a man aged 30-40 years in good health. The rearrangement joined TRBV4-3 to TRBJ1-6; 7 junctional bases match TRBD1. The DNA sequence reads TGCGCCAGCAGCCAAGTAGGGGGCACCTATAATTCACCCCTCCACTTT. Its amino acids are CASSQVGGTYNSPLHF.